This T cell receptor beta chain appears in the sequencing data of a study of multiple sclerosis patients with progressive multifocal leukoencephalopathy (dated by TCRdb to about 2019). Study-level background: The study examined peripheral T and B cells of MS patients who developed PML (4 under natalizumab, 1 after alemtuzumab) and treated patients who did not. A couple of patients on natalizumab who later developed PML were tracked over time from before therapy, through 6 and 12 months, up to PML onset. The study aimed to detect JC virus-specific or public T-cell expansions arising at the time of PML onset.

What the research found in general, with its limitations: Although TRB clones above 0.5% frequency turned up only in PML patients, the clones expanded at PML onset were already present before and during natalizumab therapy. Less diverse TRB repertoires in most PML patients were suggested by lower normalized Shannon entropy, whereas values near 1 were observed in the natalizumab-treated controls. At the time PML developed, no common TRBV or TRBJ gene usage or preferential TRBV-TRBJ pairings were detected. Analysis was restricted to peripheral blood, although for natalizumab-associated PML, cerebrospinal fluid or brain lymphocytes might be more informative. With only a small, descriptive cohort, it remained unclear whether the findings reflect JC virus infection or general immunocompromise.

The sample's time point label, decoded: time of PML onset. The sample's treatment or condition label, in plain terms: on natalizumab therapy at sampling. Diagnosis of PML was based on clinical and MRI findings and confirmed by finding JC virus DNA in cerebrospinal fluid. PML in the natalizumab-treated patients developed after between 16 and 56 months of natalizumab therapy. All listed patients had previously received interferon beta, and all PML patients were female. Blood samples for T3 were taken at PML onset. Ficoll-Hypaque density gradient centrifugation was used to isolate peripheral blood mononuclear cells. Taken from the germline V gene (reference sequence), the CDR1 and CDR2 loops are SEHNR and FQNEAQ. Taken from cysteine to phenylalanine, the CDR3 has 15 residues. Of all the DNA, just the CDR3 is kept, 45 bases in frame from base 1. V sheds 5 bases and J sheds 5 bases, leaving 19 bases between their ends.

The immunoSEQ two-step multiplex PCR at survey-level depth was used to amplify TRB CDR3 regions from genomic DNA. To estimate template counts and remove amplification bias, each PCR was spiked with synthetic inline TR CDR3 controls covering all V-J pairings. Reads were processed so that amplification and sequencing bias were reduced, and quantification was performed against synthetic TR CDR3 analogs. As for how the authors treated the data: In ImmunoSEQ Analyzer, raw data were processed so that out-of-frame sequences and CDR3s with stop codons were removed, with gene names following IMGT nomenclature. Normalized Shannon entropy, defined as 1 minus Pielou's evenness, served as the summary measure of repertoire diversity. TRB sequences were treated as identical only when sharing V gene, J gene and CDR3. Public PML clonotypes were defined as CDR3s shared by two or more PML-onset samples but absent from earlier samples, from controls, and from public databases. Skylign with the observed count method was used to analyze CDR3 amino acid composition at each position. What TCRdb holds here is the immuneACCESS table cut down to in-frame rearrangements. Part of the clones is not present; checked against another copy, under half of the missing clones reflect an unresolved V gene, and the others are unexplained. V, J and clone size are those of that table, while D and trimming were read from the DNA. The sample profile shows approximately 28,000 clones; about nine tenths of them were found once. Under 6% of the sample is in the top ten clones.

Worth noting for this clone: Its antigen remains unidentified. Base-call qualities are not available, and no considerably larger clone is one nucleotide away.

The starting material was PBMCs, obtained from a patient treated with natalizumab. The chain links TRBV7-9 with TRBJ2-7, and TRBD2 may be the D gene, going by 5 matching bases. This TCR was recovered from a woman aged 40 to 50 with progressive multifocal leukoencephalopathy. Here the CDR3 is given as CASSPVRVGVNEQYF. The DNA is TGTGCCAGCAGCCCCGTGCGGGTGGGCGTAAACGAGCAGTACTTC.